The T cell receptor beta chain described here comes from a study of blood T cell repertoires in COVID-19. In the study overall: Sources were T cells, B-cell-depleted T cells, or PBMCs; the material itself was cDNA or gDNA.

Trimming cost V 3 bases and J 2 bases; bases outside gene matches: 4. This CDR3 is 14 amino acids long. The germline V gene encodes CDR1 SGHRS and CDR2 YFSETQ. The table came from immunoSEQ multiplex PCR; TCRdb's copy has only in-frame clones and leaves some out. The sample includes approximately 53,000 clones, roughly nine tenths of them seen just once. The chain uses TRBV5-1 and TRBJ2-5; 7 bases line up with TRBD1. The clonotype was recovered from a human donor in a cohort sampled during active COVID-19. Sequenced material: peripheral blood. CDR3 in DNA: TGCGCCAGCAGCTCCAGACAGGGACAAGAGACCCAGTACTTC. Amino acid sequence: CASSSRQGQETQYF. Based on the CDR3 plus reference TRBV5-1 and TRBJ2-5, the full variable domain is KAGVTQTPRYLIKTRGQQVTLSCSPISGHRSVSWYQQTPGQGLQFLFEYFSETQRNKGNFPGRFSGRQFSNSRSEMNVSTLELGDSALYLCASSSRQGQETQYFGPGTRLLVL.